A single sample is the source of the 23 T cell receptor beta chains below, sequenced in a study of beta chain features in type 1 diabetes. TCRB transcripts that were expressed got sequenced, as all of the isolated RNA had been reverse transcribed. The data were produced by immunoSEQ multiplex PCR, yet TCRdb's version contains in-frame clones alone and is incomplete. The sample holds 150,000 to 170,000 clones, approximately 8.1% seen once. The sequenced sample was central memory CD4+ T cells from blood. Receptors originate from a young man in good health.

The sample holds a few counts of this clone. The V call is TRBV5-1, the J call TRBJ2-3; 11 bases map to TRBD2. J was trimmed by 9 bases and V by 3 bases; bases with no gene match: 9. Germline V gene data show CDR1 as SGHRS and CDR2 as YFSETQ. The CDR3 loop spans 15 amino acids. CDR3 bases: TGCGCCAGCAGCTCAACTAGCGGGGGAGACGCAACGCAGTATTTT. It translates to CASSSTSGGDATQYF.

The gene calls are TRBV5-1 and TRBJ1-5; D uncertain. CDR1 is SGHRS and CDR2 is YFSETQ in the germline V gene. The CDR3 is made up of 14 amino acids. V lost 4 bases and J lost 1, with 9 bases in between. The CDR3 DNA reads as TGCGCCAGCAGCAGAGAGGGCAGCAATCAGCCCCAGCATTTT. Translating it yields CASSREGSNQPQHF.

The chain has TRBV9 and TRBJ2-1; 9 bases agree with TRBD2. The ends lost 2 bases at V and 1 base at J; junction bases unmatched: 1. CDR1 and CDR2 (germline): SGDLS, YYNGEE. The CDR3 is made up of 15 amino acids. CDR3 bases: TGTGCCAGCAGCGTTAGCGGGGGTTCCTACAATGAGCAGTTCTTC. This translates into CASSVSGGSYNEQFF.

This clone has a handful of counts. The genes are TRBV28 and TRBJ2-7, with TRBD2 as a possible D gene (6 bases). Trimming left V 2 bases short and J 1 base short, with 18 bases between. The CDR3 covers 17 residues. Germline lookup yields CDR1 MDHEN and CDR2 SYDVKM. In DNA, the CDR3 is TGTGCCAGCAGTTTAGGATCGGGGGTCACGGGGTCCTACGAGCAGTACTTC. Amino acid sequence: CASSLGSGVTGSYEQYF.

This clone appeared a few times. The rearrangement joins TRBV28 to TRBJ1-2; tentatively, D is TRBD1 (6 bases). The CDR3 totals 14 residues. The germline CDR1 and CDR2 sequences are MDHEN and SYDVKM. The germline V and J ends were trimmed by 4 bases and 4 bases, with 13 bases remaining between them. The CDR3 is CASSWTANLYGYTF. CDR3 in DNA: TGTGCCAGCAGTTGGACAGCGAATCTCTATGGCTACACCTTC.

This clone came up a few times. This chain joins TRBV4-1 and TRBJ2-3; D may be TRBD2 (6 bases). In germline, CDR1 is MGHRA, CDR2 YSYEKL. This CDR3 has 15 amino acids. The V gene lost 1 base and the J gene lost 6 bases, with 14 bases spanning the gap. In DNA, the CDR3 is TGCGCCAGCAGCCAAGTTCGCAGGGCGGGGGATACGCAGTATTTT. This codes for CASSQVRRAGDTQYF.

This clone was counted between two and nine times. The chain has TRBV28 and TRBJ1-1, with D tentatively TRBD1 (5 bases). CDR1 and CDR2 from the germline V gene are MDHEN and SYDVKM. The length of the CDR3 is 13 residues. V was cut by 3 bases and J by 10 bases, with 15 bases left in between. CDR3 sequence: CASSLEGPFGAFF. The CDR3, as DNA: TGTGCCAGCAGTTTGGAGGGGCCGTTTGGAGCTTTCTTT.

This clone has more than one count but fewer than ten. V and J are TRBV28 and TRBJ1-2; TRBD1 might be the D (5 bases). The CDR3 extends over 14 amino acids. With 10 bases removed from V and 5 bases from J, the gap between germline ends came to 20 bases. Looked up from germline, CDR1 is MDHEN and CDR2 is SYDVKM. CDR3 sequence reads: CATLQAPLSYGYTF. For the CDR3, the DNA is TGTGCCACGTTACAGGCTCCGCTATCTTATGGCTACACCTTC.

This clone has a handful of counts. This chain joins TRBV28 and TRBJ2-5; 10 bases line up with TRBD2. This CDR3 is built from 18 residues. The germline gives CDR1 MDHEN, CDR2 SYDVKM. The ends lost 1 base at V and 5 bases at J; junction bases unmatched: 13. CDR3 region: CASSLYPSGSGGSETQYF. CDR3 DNA sequence: TGTGCCAGCAGTTTATACCCTAGCGGGAGTGGGGGGAGTGAGACCCAGTACTTC.

The chain combines TRBV4-2 with TRBJ2-1, with TRBD1 matching 7 bases. Germline CDR1 reads LGHNA; CDR2 reads YNFKEQ. The CDR3 loop spans 16 amino acids. V lost 3 bases, J lost 1 base, and 6 bases stayed unmatched. The CDR3 nucleotides read TGTGCCAGCAGCCATGAAACAGGGGAATCCTACAATGAGCAGTTCTTC. This gives the protein CASSHETGESYNEQFF.

The CDR3 protein is CASSQSLASETQYF. The DNA of the CDR3 is TGTGCCAGCAGCCAGTCACTAGCCTCAGAGACCCAGTACTTC. V and J are TRBV9 and TRBJ2-5, with a weak D call TRBD2 (6 bases). V lost 4 bases to trimming and J lost 4 bases, with 14 bases between them. The CDR3 covers 14 residues. CDR1 and CDR2 from the germline V gene are SGDLS and YYNGEE.

This clone turned up a few times. In the same sample, other DNA sequences code for this CDR3. This chain joins TRBV9 and TRBJ2-5; 7 bases map to TRBD2. The CDR3 length is 14 residues. V dropped 1 base and J dropped 5; count of bases not matched to a gene: 5. Looked up from germline, CDR1 is SGDLS and CDR2 is YYNGEE. For the CDR3, the DNA is TGTGCCAGCAGCGTATCAAGCGGGAAGGAGACCCAGTACTTC. Its protein is CASSVSSGKETQYF.

This clone appeared a few times. The same CDR3 also results from other DNA sequences found in this sample. The J gene is TRBJ1-1, the V gene TRBV19; the D is unclear. This CDR3 comprises 12 residues. CDR1 is LNHDA and CDR2 is SQIVND in the germline V gene (reference sequence). V lost 7 bases to trimming and J lost 5 bases, with 11 bases between them. The CDR3 loop reads CASTSRRTEAFF. CDR3 coding DNA: TGTGCCAGTACTTCTAGGAGGACTGAAGCTTTCTTT. Supplemented by reference TRBV19 and TRBJ1-1, the full variable domain reads DGGITQSPKYLFRKEGQNVTLSCEQNLNHDAMYWYRQDPGQGLRLIYYSQIVNDFQKGDIAEGYSVSREKKESFPLTVTSAQKNPTAFYLCASTSRRTEAFFGQGTRLTVV.

This chain connects TRBV27 to TRBJ2-3; TRBD2 matches 10 bases. This CDR3 spans 13 amino acids. Trimming at V came to 7 bases and at J to 5 bases, leaving 3 bases not matched to a gene. Germline V CDR1 and CDR2: MNHEY, SMNVEV (reference sequence). The CDR3 loop reads CASTRLAGDTQYF. The DNA of the CDR3 is TGTGCCAGCACGCGACTAGCGGGAGATACGCAGTATTTT.

The rearrangement links TRBV7-9 to TRBJ1-3; TRBD1 matches at 7 bases. The CDR3 covers 15 residues. Germline assignment: CDR1 SEHNR and CDR2 FQNEAQ (reference sequence). V dropped 5 bases and J dropped 4; count of bases not matched to a gene: 8. The CDR3 loop reads CASSKQGLSGNTIYF. CDR3 coding DNA: TGTGCCAGCAGCAAACAGGGGCTGTCCGGAAACACCATATATTTT.

The CDR3: CASSAPGVTGNEQFF. CDR3 nucleotide sequence: TGTGCCAGCAGTGCCCCAGGGGTGACTGGCAATGAGCAGTTCTTC. The chain has TRBV25-1 and TRBJ2-1; tentatively, D is TRBD1 (6 bases). CDR1 is MGHDK and CDR2 is SYGVNS in the germline V gene. The CDR3 is 15 amino acids. V was cut by 4 bases and J by 6 bases, with 16 bases left in between.

This clone was observed a handful of times. This chain joins TRBV7-9 and TRBJ1-6; 8 nucleotides align to TRBD1. The CDR3 sequence is 16 residues long. V dropped 1 base and J dropped 7; count of bases not matched to a gene: 6. Per the germline V gene, CDR1 is SEHNR and CDR2 is FQNEAQ (reference sequence). The CDR3 loop reads CASSLGWQGANSPLHF. CDR3 DNA: TGTGCCAGCAGCTTAGGATGGCAGGGGGCGAATTCACCCCTCCACTTT.

This chain joins TRBV7-3 and TRBJ2-3; the match to TRBD2 covers 14 bases. V was clipped by 3 bases and J by 4 bases; unmatched bases: 0. Germline lookup yields CDR1 SGHTA and CDR2 FQGTGA. This CDR3 has 15 amino acids. The CDR3 sequence: CASSLGLAGADTQYF. In DNA form, the CDR3 reads TGTGCCAGCAGCTTGGGACTAGCGGGGGCAGATACGCAGTATTTT.

This clone was recorded a few times. One junction end disagrees with the germline gene, perhaps due to a read error. The J gene is TRBJ2-3, the V gene TRBV7-2; 9 bases fit TRBD1. The CDR3 has 15 amino acids. CDR1 is SGHTA, CDR2 FQGNSA, per germline. CDR3: CASTLSSDRGDTQYF. The CDR3 DNA is TGTGCCAGCACCTTAAGTTCCGACAGGGGGGATACGCAGTATTTT.

This clone has a count of ten or more. The CDR3, as DNA: TGTGCCAGCAGTCCCTCCGGTAGCGGACATGGCTACACCTTC. Protein: CASSPSGSGHGYTF. The chain recombines TRBV2 with TRBJ1-2; D gene uncertain. Trimming took 5 bases from V and 6 from J, leaving 16 bases between them. The CDR3 covers 14 residues. Germline V gene data show CDR1 as SNHLY and CDR2 as FYNNEI.

This clone has only a few counts. The rearrangement links TRBV27 to TRBJ1-1; 7 bases align to TRBD1. The CDR3 has 12 residues. Germline-derived CDR1 and CDR2 are MNHEY and SMNVEV (reference sequence). After removal of 6 bases from V and 5 bases from J, the junction contained 3 bases not matched to a gene. The DNA for the CDR3 is TGTGCCAGCAGGAAACAGGGGACTGAAGCTTTCTTT. Translated, it gives CASRKQGTEAFF.

This clone was found many times. Other DNA variants within this sample encode the same CDR3. The chain has TRBV4-3 and TRBJ2-5; possible D gene TRBD1, 6 bases. The CDR3 has 14 residues. The germline V and J ends were trimmed by 1 base and 2 bases, with 8 bases remaining between them. Germline-derived CDR1 and CDR2 are LGHNA and YSLEER. DNA for the CDR3: TGCGCCAGCAGCCAAGGGACAGAACAAGAGACCCAGTACTTC. This encodes CASSQGTEQETQYF.

There are a few counts of this clone. The junction shows a germline mismatch at one end, possibly a read error. The chain uses TRBV4-2 and TRBJ1-3, with 7 bases fitting TRBD1. The CDR3 covers 17 residues. Looked up from germline, CDR1 is LGHNA and CDR2 is YNFKEQ. The CDR3 nucleotides are TGTGCCAGCAGCGAAGATAAAAACAGGGGCCCTGGAAACACCATATATTTT. As protein: CASSEDKNRGPGNTIYF.